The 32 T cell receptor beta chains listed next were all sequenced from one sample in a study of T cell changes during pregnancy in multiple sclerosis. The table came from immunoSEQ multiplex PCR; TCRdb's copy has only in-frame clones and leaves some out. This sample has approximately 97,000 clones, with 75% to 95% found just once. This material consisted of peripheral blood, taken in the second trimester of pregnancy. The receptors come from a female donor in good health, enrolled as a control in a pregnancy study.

CDR3 region: CASSYATGYSEAFF. The CDR3 DNA sequence: TGTGCCAGCAGTTACGCGACAGGCTACTCTGAAGCTTTCTTT. The V and J genes are TRBV6-5 and TRBJ1-1; maybe TRBD1 (6 bases). The CDR3 sequence is 14 residues long. The V end was cut by 2 bases, the J end by 6 bases, with 13 bases between. CDR1 and CDR2 (germline): MNHEY, SVGAGI.

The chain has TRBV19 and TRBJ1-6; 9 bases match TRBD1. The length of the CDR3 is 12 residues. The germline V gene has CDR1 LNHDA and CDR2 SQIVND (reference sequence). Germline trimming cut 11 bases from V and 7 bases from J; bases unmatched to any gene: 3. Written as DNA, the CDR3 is TGTGCCGTCGGGACAGGGAATTCACCCCTCCACTTT. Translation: CAVGTGNSPLHF.

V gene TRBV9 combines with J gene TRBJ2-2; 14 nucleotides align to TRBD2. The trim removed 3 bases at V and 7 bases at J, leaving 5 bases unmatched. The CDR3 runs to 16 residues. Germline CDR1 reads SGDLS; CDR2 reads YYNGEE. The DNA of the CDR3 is TGTGCCAGCAGCGCGGGACTAGCGGGAGTGGGCGGGGAGCTGTTTTTT. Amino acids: CASSAGLAGVGGELFF.

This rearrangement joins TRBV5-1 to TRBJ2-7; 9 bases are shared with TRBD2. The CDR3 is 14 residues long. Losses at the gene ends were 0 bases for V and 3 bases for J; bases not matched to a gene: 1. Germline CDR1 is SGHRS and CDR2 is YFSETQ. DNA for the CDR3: TGCGCCAGCAGCTTGGAACTAGCGGGCTACGAGCAGTACTTC. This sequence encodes CASSLELAGYEQYF.

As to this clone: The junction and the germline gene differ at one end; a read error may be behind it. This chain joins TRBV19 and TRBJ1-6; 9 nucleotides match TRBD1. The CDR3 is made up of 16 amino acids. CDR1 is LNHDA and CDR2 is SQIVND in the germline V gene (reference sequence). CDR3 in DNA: TGTGCCAGTAGTATAGGAGGTCTGGACAGGGGTTCATCCCTCCACTTT. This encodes CASSIGGLDRGSSLHF.

The CDR3 DNA sequence: TGCGCCAGCAGCTTCCGGGACAACTCTGGAAACACCATATATTTT. Residues: CASSFRDNSGNTIYF. The V and J genes are TRBV5-1 and TRBJ1-3, with D perhaps matching TRBD1 (6 bases). CDR1 and CDR2 from the germline V gene are SGHRS and YFSETQ. V dropped 2 bases and J dropped 0 bases, with 9 bases sitting between them. CDR3 length: 15 residues.

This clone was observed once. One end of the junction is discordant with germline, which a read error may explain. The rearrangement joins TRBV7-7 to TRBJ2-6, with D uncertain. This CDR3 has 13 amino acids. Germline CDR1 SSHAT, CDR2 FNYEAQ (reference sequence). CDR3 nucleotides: TGTGCTAGCAGCCAGTCTGGGGCCAACGTCCTGACTTTC. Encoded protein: CASSQSGANVLTF.

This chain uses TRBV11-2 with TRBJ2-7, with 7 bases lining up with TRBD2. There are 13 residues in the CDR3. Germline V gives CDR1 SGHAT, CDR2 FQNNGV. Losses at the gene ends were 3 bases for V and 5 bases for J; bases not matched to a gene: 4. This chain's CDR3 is CASSFEAGDEQYF. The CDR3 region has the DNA TGTGCCAGCAGCTTCGAGGCGGGAGACGAGCAGTACTTC.

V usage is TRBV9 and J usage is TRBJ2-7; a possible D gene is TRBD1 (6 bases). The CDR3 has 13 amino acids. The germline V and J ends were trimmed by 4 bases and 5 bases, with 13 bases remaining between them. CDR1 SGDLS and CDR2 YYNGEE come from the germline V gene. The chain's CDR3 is CASSLRGVDEQYF. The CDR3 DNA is TGTGCCAGCAGCCTCAGGGGAGTCGACGAGCAGTACTTC. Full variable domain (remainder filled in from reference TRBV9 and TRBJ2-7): DSGVTQTPKHLITATGQRVTLRCSPRSGDLSVYWYQQSLDQGLQFLIQYYNGEERAKGNILERFSAQQFPDLHSELNLSSLELGDSALYFCASSLRGVDEQYFGPGTRLTVT.

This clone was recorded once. DNA of the CDR3: TGTGCCAGCTCACCAGGGACAGCCTCACCAAATCAGCCCCAGCATTTT. Residues: CASSPGTASPNQPQHF. V and J are TRBV18 and TRBJ1-5; TRBD1 agrees at 7 bases. CDR1 is KGHSH and CDR2 is LQKENI in the germline V gene. The CDR3 contains 16 residues. V gave up 2 bases and J gave up 4 bases; unmatched junction bases: 8.

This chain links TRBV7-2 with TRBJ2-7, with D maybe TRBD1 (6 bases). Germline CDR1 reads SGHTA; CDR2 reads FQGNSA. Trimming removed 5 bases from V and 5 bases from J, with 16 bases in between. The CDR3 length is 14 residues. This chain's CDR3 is CASSGDMGLDEQYF. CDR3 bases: TGTGCCAGCAGCGGGGACATGGGGCTGGACGAGCAGTACTTC. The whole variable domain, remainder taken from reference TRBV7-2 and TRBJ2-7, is GAGVSQSPSNKVTEKGKDVELRCDPISGHTALYWYRQSLGQGLEFLIYFQGNSAPDKSGLPSDRFSAERTGGSVSTLTIQRTQQEDSAVYLCASSGDMGLDEQYFGPGTRLTVT.

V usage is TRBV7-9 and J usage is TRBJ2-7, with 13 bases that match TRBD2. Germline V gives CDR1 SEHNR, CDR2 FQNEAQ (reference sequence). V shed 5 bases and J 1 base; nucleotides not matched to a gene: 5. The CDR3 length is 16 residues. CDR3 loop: CASSLLLAGGSYEQYF. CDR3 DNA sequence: TGTGCCAGCAGCCTCTTACTAGCGGGAGGGTCCTACGAGCAGTACTTC.

CDR3 sequence reads: CASSRGGEGTQYF. The CDR3 nucleotides are TGTGCCAGCAGCCGAGGGGGCGAGGGGACCCAGTACTTC. J is TRBJ2-5 and V is TRBV6-5; 7 positions agree with TRBD1. V was pared by 6 bases and J by 7 bases, with 8 bases of the junction left unmatched. From germline, CDR1 is MNHEY and CDR2 SVGAGI. This CDR3 has 13 amino acids.

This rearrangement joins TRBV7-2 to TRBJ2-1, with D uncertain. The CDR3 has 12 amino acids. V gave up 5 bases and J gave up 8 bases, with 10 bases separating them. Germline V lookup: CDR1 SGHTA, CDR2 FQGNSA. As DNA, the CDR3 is TGTGCCAGCAGCCCCTGGCAAGATGAGCAGTTCTTC. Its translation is CASSPWQDEQFF.

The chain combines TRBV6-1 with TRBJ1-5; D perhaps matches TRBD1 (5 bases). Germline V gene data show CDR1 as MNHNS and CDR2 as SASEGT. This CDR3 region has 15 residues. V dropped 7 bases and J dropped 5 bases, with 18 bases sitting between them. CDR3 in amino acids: CASTALWGLDQPQHF. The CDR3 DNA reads TGTGCCAGCACCGCGCTTTGGGGCCTCGATCAGCCCCAGCATTTT.

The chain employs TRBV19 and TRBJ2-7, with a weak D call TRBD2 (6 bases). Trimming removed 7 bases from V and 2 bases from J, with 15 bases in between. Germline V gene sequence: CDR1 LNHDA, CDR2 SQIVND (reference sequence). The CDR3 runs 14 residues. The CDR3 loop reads CASTPPGLTYEQYF. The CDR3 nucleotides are TGTGCCAGTACCCCCCCGGGACTCACCTACGAGCAGTACTTC.

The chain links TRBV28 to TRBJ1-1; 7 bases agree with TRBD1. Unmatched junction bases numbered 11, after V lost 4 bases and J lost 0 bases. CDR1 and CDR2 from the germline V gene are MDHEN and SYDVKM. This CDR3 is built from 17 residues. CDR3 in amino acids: CASSSLNRGKVNTEAFF. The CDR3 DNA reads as TGTGCCAGCAGTTCCCTTAACAGGGGTAAGGTGAACACTGAAGCTTTCTTT.

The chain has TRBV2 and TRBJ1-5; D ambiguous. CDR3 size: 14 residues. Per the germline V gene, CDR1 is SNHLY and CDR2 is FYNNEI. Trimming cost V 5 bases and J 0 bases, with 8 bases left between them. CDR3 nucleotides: TGTGCCAGCAGTCCCCAGGTTAGCAATCAGCCCCAGCATTTT. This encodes CASSPQVSNQPQHF.

DNA for the CDR3: TGTGCCAGCAGGCCCGACAGGGGTCCTTATGGCTACACCTTC. Translated: CASRPDRGPYGYTF. The rearrangement joins TRBV28 to TRBJ1-2; 8 bases are a match to TRBD1. The germline gives CDR1 MDHEN, CDR2 SYDVKM. The CDR3 is 14 residues long. Trimming took 6 bases from V and 5 from J; bases not matched to a gene: 8.

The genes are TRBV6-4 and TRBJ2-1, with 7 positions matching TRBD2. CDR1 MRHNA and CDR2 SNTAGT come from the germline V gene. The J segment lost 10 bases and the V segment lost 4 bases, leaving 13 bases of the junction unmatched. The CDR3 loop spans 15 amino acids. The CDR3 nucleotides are TGTGCCAGCAGTGTCGTCCCGGGACTAAAGGCGGAGCAGTTCTTC. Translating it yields CASSVVPGLKAEQFF.

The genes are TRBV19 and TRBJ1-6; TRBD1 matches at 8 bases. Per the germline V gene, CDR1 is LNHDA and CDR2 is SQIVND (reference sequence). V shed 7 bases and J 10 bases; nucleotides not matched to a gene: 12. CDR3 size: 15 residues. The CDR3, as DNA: TGTGCCAGTACCAACGGACAGGGTTTTAACTCACCCCTCCACTTT. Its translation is CASTNGQGFNSPLHF.

The CDR3 nucleotides are TGTGCCAGCAGCTCCTCGGGACAGGCCTACGAGCAGTACTTC. It translates to CASSSSGQAYEQYF. J is TRBJ2-7 and V is TRBV11-2, with 8 bases identical to TRBD1. The CDR3 covers 14 residues. The ends lost 4 bases at V and 2 bases at J; junction bases unmatched: 4. Germline V gene sequence: CDR1 SGHAT, CDR2 FQNNGV.

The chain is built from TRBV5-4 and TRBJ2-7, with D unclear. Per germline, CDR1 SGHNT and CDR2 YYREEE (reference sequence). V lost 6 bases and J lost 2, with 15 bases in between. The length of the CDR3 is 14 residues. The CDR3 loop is CASTKSDTTYEQYF. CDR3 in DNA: TGTGCCAGCACCAAATCAGACACGACCTACGAGCAGTACTTC.

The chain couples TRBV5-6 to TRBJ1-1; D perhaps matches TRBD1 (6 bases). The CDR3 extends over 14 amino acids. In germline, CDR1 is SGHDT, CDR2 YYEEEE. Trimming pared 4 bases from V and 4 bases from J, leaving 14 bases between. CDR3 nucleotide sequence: TGTGCCAGCAGCCTCCTACTACAGGGCACTGAAGCTTTCTTT. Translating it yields CASSLLLQGTEAFF.

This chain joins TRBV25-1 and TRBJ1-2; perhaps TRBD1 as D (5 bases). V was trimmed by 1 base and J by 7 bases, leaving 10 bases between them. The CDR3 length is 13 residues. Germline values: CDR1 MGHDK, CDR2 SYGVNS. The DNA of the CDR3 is TGTGCCAGCAGTGAATTGGGGGGGAGTGGCTACACCTTC. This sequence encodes CASSELGGSGYTF.

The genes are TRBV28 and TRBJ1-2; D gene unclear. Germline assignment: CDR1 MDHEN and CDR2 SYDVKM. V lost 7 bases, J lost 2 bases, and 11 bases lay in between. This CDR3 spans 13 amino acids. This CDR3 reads CASTVGGNYGYTF. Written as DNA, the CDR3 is TGTGCCAGCACCGTGGGAGGGAACTATGGCTACACCTTC.

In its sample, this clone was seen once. The CDR3, as DNA: TGTGCCAGCAGCCCCCCCCGCCGGGACAGGGTATTGGGTGAGCAGTTCTTC. Its protein product is CASSPPRRDRVLGEQFF. This chain connects TRBV7-8 to TRBJ2-1, with TRBD1 identical over 9 bases. CDR1 is SGHVS and CDR2 is FQNEAQ in the germline V gene. The CDR3 covers 17 residues. With 5 bases clipped from V and 9 bases from J, the junction kept 17 bases outside the gene matches.

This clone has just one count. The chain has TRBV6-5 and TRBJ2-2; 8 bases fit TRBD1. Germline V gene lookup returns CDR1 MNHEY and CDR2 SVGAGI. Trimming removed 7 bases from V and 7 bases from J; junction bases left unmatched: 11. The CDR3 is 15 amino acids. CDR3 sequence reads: CASIPRQGHVGELFF. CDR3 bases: TGTGCCAGCATTCCCCGACAGGGGCATGTCGGGGAGCTGTTTTTT.

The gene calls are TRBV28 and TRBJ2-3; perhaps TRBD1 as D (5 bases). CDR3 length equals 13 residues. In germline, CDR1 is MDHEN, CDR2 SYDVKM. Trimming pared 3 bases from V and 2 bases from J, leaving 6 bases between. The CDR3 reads CASSFRVTDTQYF. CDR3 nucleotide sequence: TGTGCCAGCAGTTTCAGGGTCACAGATACGCAGTATTTT.

CDR3 bases: TGTGCCAGTAGTTCACAGGGCTATCAGCCCCAGCATTTT. This encodes CASSSQGYQPQHF. This chain joins TRBV19 and TRBJ1-5; possible D gene TRBD1, 6 bases. Germline V gene data show CDR1 as LNHDA and CDR2 as SQIVND (reference sequence). V was trimmed by 5 bases and J by 5 bases, leaving 10 bases between them. The CDR3 is 13 residues long. The full variable domain, rest sourced from reference TRBV19 and TRBJ1-5, is DGGITQSPKYLFRKEGQNVTLSCEQNLNHDAMYWYRQDPGQGLRLIYYSQIVNDFQKGDIAEGYSVSREKKESFPLTVTSAQKNPTAFYLCASSSQGYQPQHFGDGTRLSIL.

The CDR3 sequence: CASSFGHIGQTAGNTIYF. The CDR3, as DNA: TGTGCCAGCAGCTTTGGGCACATAGGACAGACCGCTGGAAACACCATATATTTT. The genes are TRBV7-2 and TRBJ1-3; tentative D call: TRBD1 (6 bases). V lost 3 bases, J lost 2 bases, and 20 bases lay in between. The CDR3 contains 18 residues. Per the germline V gene, CDR1 is SGHTA and CDR2 is FQGNSA.

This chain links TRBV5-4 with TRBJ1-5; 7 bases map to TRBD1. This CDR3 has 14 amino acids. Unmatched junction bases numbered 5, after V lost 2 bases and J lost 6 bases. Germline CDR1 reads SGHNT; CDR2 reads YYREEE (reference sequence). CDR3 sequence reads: CASSFGGGSQPQHF. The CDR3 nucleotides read TGTGCCAGCAGCTTCGGAGGGGGCTCTCAGCCCCAGCATTTT.